This T cell receptor (beta chain) derives from a study of blood T cell repertoires in COVID-19 (dated by TCRdb to 2018 to 2020). For context, the study as a whole: Samples from collaborators originated in the United States, Italy and Spain and spanned both the acute and convalescent phases of COVID-19. The dataset comprised deeply sampled blood TCRbeta repertoires from subjects exposed to, actively infected with, or recovered from COVID-19. The prospective study material was composed of cDNA or gDNA derived from T cells, B-cell-depleted T cells, or PBMCs. Nearly every sample came with metadata listing a de-identified subject ID, COVID-19 status, age in years and sex. The repertoires were made available in a free public database intended to serve as a resource for research on the immune response to SARS-CoV-2. The samples were drawn from two sources: the first 160 participants of the ongoing ImmuneRACE study, and 950 to 1,500 subjects contributed by 6 global collaborators. Where available, HLA class I and class II types were taken from metadata supplied by the sample provider and were not determined by assay-based typing.

Results and caveats for the whole study, not just this receptor: The amount of clinical and demographic metadata varied by source and participant and was provided uncurated.

Trimming takes 2 bases from V and 4 bases from J, and the germline ends sit 6 bases apart. From a lookup of the germline V gene, CDR1 and CDR2 are MNHNS and SASEGT. The CDR3 starts with the cysteine, ends with the phenylalanine, and has 13 residues. The CDR3 DNA has 39 bases and is translated from base 1. TCRbeta CDR3 regions were amplified from genomic DNA by means of the immunoSEQ Assay, a bias-controlled multiplex PCR. In the source study's methods: The number of nucleated cells in each sample was estimated from the amplification of reference gene primers within the assay. To quantify the absolute abundance of each unique TCRbeta CDR3 rearrangement, sequence reads were collapsed and filtered. Productive Simpson clonality was computed per sample as the square root of Simpson's diversity index over productive rearrangements. TCRdb provides this immuneACCESS table in a form limited to in-frame rearrangements. Some clones are lacking; in checked studies, under half of them reflect an unresolved V gene, and why the rest are absent is not known. V and J calls and clone size follow that table, whereas D and trimming were derived from the DNA. A total of 300,000 to 350,000 clones appear in this sample, 90% of them only once. The ten most abundant clones make up 2.9% of the sample.

On this clone itself: Its specific antigen is unknown. No much larger clone is present one base from it, and per-base qualities are unavailable.

At one collaborating source in Seattle, patients were enrolled during active infection and were followed longitudinally through the course of disease. Whole blood was collected in K2EDTA tubes by collaborating institutions according to the institutions' own protocols. Collaborator samples were shipped for TCRbeta analysis as frozen whole blood, isolated PBMCs, or DNA extracted from either sample type. The sequence was collected from a woman in her 30s with COVID-19, enrolled during active disease. Sequenced material: peripheral blood. The sequence joins TRBV6-1 to TRBJ1-5, and the D gene may be TRBD1, 5 bases matching. The nucleotide sequence reads as follows: TGTGCCAGCAGTGAAAGGGGAAATCAGCCCCAGCATTTT. Its amino acids are CASSERGNQPQHF.